This T cell receptor beta chain was obtained from a study of blood T cells in healthy people across ages. The sample holds many counts of this clonotype. Its specificity is not known. Primers used in a second PCR of about 6 to 11 cycles were a sample-barcoded 5' primer and a J-beta primer mix. TCRdb redid the calling of the 5' RACE reads with MiXCR, one entry per CDR3 protein. Counted here are some 710,000 distinct CDR3 sequences, about half occurring once; the ten biggest clones make up roughly 18%. Ranging in age from roughly 6 to 90, the donors were healthy Caucasian individuals from Russia. Points from the study as a whole: Roughly linearly, TCR beta diversity per million T cells fell as age increased. A greater number of naive CD4+ cells and higher diversity distinguished long-lived donors from aged donors.

Germline V lookup: CDR1 ENHRY, CDR2 SYGVKD. This CDR3 spans 16 amino acids. The V segment lost 0 bases and the J segment 2 bases; nucleotides outside the gene matches: 3. This rearrangement joins TRBV10-3 to TRBJ2-3, with 9 bases fitting TRBD2. Material: blood. The clonotype originates from an elderly man in good health. The CDR3 nucleotides are TGTGCCATCAGTGAGTCGAGCGGGAGGCTCACAGATACGCAGTATTTT. It translates to CAISESSGRLTDTQYF.